This T cell receptor (beta chain) was identified in a study of blood T cell repertoires in COVID-19. Study at large: T cells, B-cell-depleted T cells, or PBMCs provided the cDNA or gDNA that served as material.

This clone was seen just once. Original processing methods: Reference gene primer amplification gave estimated nucleated cell counts. Measured with immunoSEQ multiplex PCR; TCRdb has only the in-frame clones, and not every one. V, J and clone size derive from that table, while D and trimming were established from the DNA sequence. Of 50,000 to 65,000 clones listed, more than 70% were seen once; the top ten hold under 20%. Per germline, CDR1 LNHNV and CDR2 YYDKDF (reference sequence). The CDR3 covers 16 residues. V was cut by 4 bases and J by 0 bases, with 10 bases left in between. The chain joins TRBV15 to TRBJ2-6; D unclear. The sequence derives from a human donor in a cohort sampled during active COVID-19. Sequenced sample: peripheral blood. For the CDR3, the DNA is TGTGCCACCAGCAAGATGCAGTTCTCTGGGGCCAACGTCCTGACTTTC. Its protein is CATSKMQFSGANVLTF. Full variable domain (missing parts from reference TRBV15 and TRBJ2-6): DAMVIQNPRYQVTQFGKPVTLSCSQTLNHNVMYWYQQKSSQAPKLLFHYYDKDFNNEADTPDNFQSRRPNTSFCFLDIRSPGLGDTAMYLCATSKMQFSGANVLTFGAGSRLTVL.